A selection of T cell receptor beta chains follows, all from one sample in a study of cytomegalovirus exposure and HLA in healthy donors. Assay used: immunoSEQ multiplex PCR; TCRdb lists only in-frame clones, some missing. The data contain about 120,000 clones, about 82% of them singletons. Sequencing input: PBMCs. The receptors originated from a man between 18 and 29 years old in good health and CMV-seronegative. CDR3s include the opening cysteine and the closing phenylalanine or tryptophan. Each record gives: J gene, V gene, D gene, clone size, CDR3 DNA, CDR3 protein. D genes are given only for firm matches. A clone size is listed for some rows: how often the clone was seen (once, few, many), or a class if it is expanded.

j_gene: TRBJ1-4; v_gene: TRBV2; d_gene: NA; abundance: NA; CDR3nt: TGTGCCAGCAGTGATGGACAGTTGTCTAATGAAAAACTGTTTTTT; CDR3aa: CASSDGQLSNEKLFF
j_gene: TRBJ1-1; v_gene: TRBV19; d_gene: NA; abundance: NA; CDR3nt: TGTGCCTCCAAATGGGGCACCCTGAACACTGAAGCTTTCTTT; CDR3aa: CASKWGTLNTEAFF
j_gene: TRBJ1-5; v_gene: TRBV4-2; d_gene: NA; abundance: few; CDR3nt: TGTGCCAGCAGCCAAGATCAGGTGGAGGGGAGCAAGCATTTT; CDR3aa: CASSQDQVEGSKHF
j_gene: TRBJ2-7; v_gene: TRBV19; d_gene: TRBD2; abundance: NA; CDR3nt: TGTGCCAGTAGTCCCGCTAGCGGGAGCCTGAACGAGCAGTACTTC; CDR3aa: CASSPASGSLNEQYF
j_gene: TRBJ1-1; v_gene: TRBV18; d_gene: TRBD1; abundance: NA; CDR3nt: TGTGCCAGCTCACCGGACAGGGGGACTGAAGCTTTCTTT; CDR3aa: CASSPDRGTEAFF
j_gene: TRBJ2-2; v_gene: TRBV14; d_gene: NA; abundance: NA; CDR3nt: TGTGCCAGCAGCCAAGACTACTCTAACAGTAAAACCGGGGAGCTGTTTTTT; CDR3aa: CASSQDYSNSKTGELFF
j_gene: TRBJ1-1; v_gene: TRBV5-1; d_gene: TRBD1; abundance: NA; CDR3nt: TGCGCCAGCAGCTCAGACAGGGCTCTGAACACTGAAGCTTTCTTT; CDR3aa: CASSSDRALNTEAFF
j_gene: TRBJ1-5; v_gene: TRBV19; d_gene: NA; abundance: NA; CDR3nt: TGTGCCAGTAGTCTCCGCGCCAGGGGAGAGGGTCAGCCCCAGCATTTT; CDR3aa: CASSLRARGEGQPQHF
j_gene: TRBJ2-7; v_gene: TRBV7-9; d_gene: TRBD1; abundance: NA; CDR3nt: TGTGCCAGCAGCCCTGAATACGGGCGAACAGGGGGGTACGAGCAGTACTTC; CDR3aa: CASSPEYGRTGGYEQYF
j_gene: TRBJ2-3; v_gene: TRBV2; d_gene: TRBD2; abundance: NA; CDR3nt: TGTGCCAGCAGTGCGAGCGGGGGGCCAGATACGCAGTATTTT; CDR3aa: CASSASGGPDTQYF
j_gene: TRBJ2-5; v_gene: TRBV4-1; d_gene: TRBD2; abundance: NA; CDR3nt: TGCGCCAGCAGCCAAGCGAGTAGCGGGGTGACCCAGTACTTC; CDR3aa: CASSQASSGVTQYF
j_gene: TRBJ2-2; v_gene: TRBV7-6; d_gene: NA; abundance: NA; CDR3nt: TGTGCCAGCAGCTTAAAACAGATCGCGAACACCGGGGAGCTGTTTTTT; CDR3aa: CASSLKQIANTGELFF
j_gene: TRBJ1-3; v_gene: TRBV10-3; d_gene: TRBD1; abundance: NA; CDR3nt: TGTGCCATCAGTGAGCCCGGGACAGCCTCTGGAAACACCATATATTTT; CDR3aa: CAISEPGTASGNTIYF
j_gene: TRBJ2-7; v_gene: TRBV6-1; d_gene: NA; abundance: NA; CDR3nt: TGTGCCGTATCCTCTCCGGGTAACACATACGAGCAGTACTTC; CDR3aa: CAVSSPGNTYEQYF
j_gene: TRBJ2-4; v_gene: TRBV9; d_gene: TRBD1; abundance: once; CDR3nt: TGTGCCAGCAGCACCGGGACAGGGGGCTGGAACATTCAGTACTTC; CDR3aa: CASSTGTGGWNIQYF
j_gene: TRBJ2-5; v_gene: TRBV6-4; d_gene: NA; abundance: once; CDR3nt: TGTGCCAGCAGGGGGAGGCAGACCCAGTACTTC; CDR3aa: CASRGRQTQYF
j_gene: TRBJ2-1; v_gene: TRBV13; d_gene: TRBD1; abundance: NA; CDR3nt: TGTGCCAGCAGCTTAGAGGGACAGGGGAAAGGGAATGAGCAGTTCTTC; CDR3aa: CASSLEGQGKGNEQFF
j_gene: TRBJ2-4; v_gene: TRBV2; d_gene: NA; abundance: NA; CDR3nt: TGTGCCAGCAGGGGACTGGAGGGGATGGCCAAAAACATTCAGTACTTC; CDR3aa: CASRGLEGMAKNIQYF
j_gene: TRBJ2-7; v_gene: TRBV5-1; d_gene: TRBD1; abundance: few; CDR3nt: TGCGCCAGCAGCTGGCCAGGGGGCTACGAGCAGTACTTC; CDR3aa: CASSWPGGYEQYF
j_gene: TRBJ1-1; v_gene: TRBV12-5; d_gene: NA; abundance: NA; CDR3nt: TGTGCTAGTGGTTTACAGGGTCCCGAAGCTTTCTTT; CDR3aa: CASGLQGPEAFF
j_gene: TRBJ1-4; v_gene: TRBV27; d_gene: NA; abundance: NA; CDR3nt: TGTGCCAGCAGTTTTCCCGGTCCGAATGAAAAACTGTTTTTT; CDR3aa: CASSFPGPNEKLFF
j_gene: TRBJ1-5; v_gene: TRBV19; d_gene: TRBD1; abundance: NA; CDR3nt: TGTGCCAGTAGTATCCTCGGACAGGGCATTCAGCCCCAGCATTTT; CDR3aa: CASSILGQGIQPQHF
j_gene: TRBJ1-3; v_gene: TRBV7-9; d_gene: TRBD1; abundance: NA; CDR3nt: TGTGCCAGCAGCTCGGCAGGGGGCCACACCATATATTTT; CDR3aa: CASSSAGGHTIYF
j_gene: TRBJ1-1; v_gene: TRBV30; d_gene: TRBD1; abundance: once; CDR3nt: TGTGCCTGGAGTGCAGGGGGTAATCCTGAAGCTTTCTTT; CDR3aa: CAWSAGGNPEAFF
j_gene: TRBJ2-1; v_gene: TRBV30; d_gene: NA; abundance: NA; CDR3nt: TGTGCCTGGAGTGTAAGTAGGGCGGGAAGGTCCTACAATGAGCAGTTCTTC; CDR3aa: CAWSVSRAGRSYNEQFF
j_gene: TRBJ1-1; v_gene: TRBV15; d_gene: NA; abundance: NA; CDR3nt: TGTGCCACCAGCAGAGCGAGGACAATCTTGAACACTGAAACTTTCTTT; CDR3aa: CATSRARTILNTETFF
j_gene: TRBJ1-4; v_gene: TRBV6-1; d_gene: TRBD1; abundance: many; CDR3nt: TGTGCCAGCAGTGATCCGGGACAGGGGTTTGAAAAACTGTTTTTT; CDR3aa: CASSDPGQGFEKLFF
j_gene: TRBJ1-2; v_gene: TRBV6-9; d_gene: NA; abundance: once; CDR3nt: TGTGCCAAGCAGGGCCTGAATCAAAACTATGGCTACACCTTC; CDR3aa: CAKQGLNQNYGYTF